Sequencing of this T cell receptor beta chain was carried out in a study of control samples from healthy donors and cancer patients. This clone was counted once. Profiled with immunoSEQ multiplex PCR; TCRdb holds only in-frame clones, not every one. The sample yields about 180,000 clones, almost 90% seen once. Germline V lookup: CDR1 SSHAT, CDR2 FNYEAQ (reference sequence). CDR3 length: 13 amino acids. Trimming cost V 2 bases and J 3 bases, with 7 bases left between them. The sequence derives from a woman in her fifties or sixties in good health. The rearrangement uses TRBV7-7 and TRBJ1-1, with D unresolved. Sequenced sample: blood. The DNA of the CDR3 is TGTGCCAGCAGCTTAAGCAGCGACACTGAAGCTTTCTTT. It specifies CASSLSSDTEAFF.